The clone carrying this TCR beta chain has a count of ten or more. Its antigen is currently unknown. A volume of six milliliters of peripheral blood was collected by draw at each of two time points. From genomic DNA, TCR beta CDR3 was amplified by two-round multiplex PCR. Primers were specific to each TRBV and TRBJ gene in first-round PCR. TCRdb used MiXCR to reprocess the multiplex PCR reads, holding one entry per CDR3 protein. Among around 30,000 distinct CDR3 sequences listed, 34% were seen once. This sample stems from a study of prognosis after radiotherapy for stage I lung cancer. Overall study results and limits: Tumor-specific reactivity of the expanded TCR clones remained undetermined.

The ends were cut back, 2 bases at V and 11 bases at J, with 19 bases in the middle. CDR3 length: 15 amino acids. CDR1 SGHDT and CDR2 YYEEEE come from the germline V gene. The sequences come from PBMCs, collected before or after stereotactic body radiation therapy (not recorded which). This TCR was sampled from a donor of 50 years or more with non-small cell lung cancer. The rearrangement joins TRBV5-6 to TRBJ1-4; perhaps TRBD1 as D (5 bases). The CDR3 reads CASSFLGDSPRKLFF. The CDR3, as DNA: TGTGCCAGCAGCTTTCTAGGGGATTCACCGCGGAAACTGTTTTTT.